The clone carrying this T cell receptor (beta chain) has only one observation. A multiplex PCR was run with 60 Vbeta primers and 13 Jbeta primers. TCRdb's table, derived via immunoSEQ multiplex PCR, lists solely in-frame clones and lacks some. Among about 190,000 clones, approximately 80% were seen once, and the ten largest hold 3.4%. The data originate from a study of cytomegalovirus exposure and HLA in healthy donors. With 2 bases clipped from V and 7 bases from J, the junction kept 7 bases outside the gene matches. CDR1 is WSHSY and CDR2 is SAAADI in the germline V gene. This CDR3 region has 16 residues.

What was sequenced was PBMCs. This chain links TRBV10-2 with TRBJ2-1; 11 nucleotides match TRBD1. The TCR sequence derives from a man aged 40-49 years in good health and CMV-seropositive. The CDR3 sequence: CASSEIGQGAGNEQFF. The CDR3 DNA sequence: TGCGCCAGCAGTGAGATTGGACAGGGGGCGGGTAATGAGCAGTTCTTC.